Included here is one TCR beta chain sequence, with context. Its antigen is unknown. Some clones are missing from TCRdb's copy, which holds only in-frame ones; the method was immunoSEQ multiplex PCR. This table holds 140,000 to 150,000 clones, around nine tenths found once. These data are taken from a study of T cell responses to AZD1222 COVID-19 vaccine. V was clipped by 8 bases and J by 6 bases; unmatched bases: 11. Germline CDR1 MNHEY, CDR2 SVGAGI. This CDR3 contains 15 residues. Second doses that came at about 4 or about 12 weeks were put together. Points from the study as a whole: Rises in breadth and depth of Spike-specific TCRs came after two AZD1222 doses. All repertoire sampling was performed exclusively after the peak T cell response. Spike-wide vaccine-associated CD4 TCRs dominated at 160-218 and 743-854.

The sequencing used peripheral blood, collected 28 days after the second AZD1222 dose. This rearrangement joins TRBV6-5 to TRBJ2-3; the match to TRBD2 covers 10 bases. This TCR derives from an adult who received the AZD1222 COVID-19 vaccine. CDR3 region: CASWPSGGARDTQYF. The CDR3 DNA reads TGTGCCAGCTGGCCCAGCGGGGGGGCGAGGGATACGCAGTATTTT.